These 3 T cell receptor beta chains came from one sample sequenced in a study of T cell responses to AZD1222 COVID-19 vaccine. Data came from immunoSEQ multiplex PCR; TCRdb stores just in-frame clones and leaves some out. The sample holds around 95,000 clones, around 87% seen once. The sample in question was peripheral blood, obtained on day 0 of MenACWY control vaccination. The receptors were sampled from an adult in good health.

This clone came up once. This chain uses TRBV28 with TRBJ2-2; no clear D gene. Germline V gives CDR1 MDHEN, CDR2 SYDVKM. This CDR3 comprises 15 residues. Between the trimmed V and J ends, which lost 2 bases and 6 bases, there was a span of 13 bases. This CDR3 reads CASSLQAVQAGELFF. CDR3 coding DNA: TGTGCCAGCAGTTTACAGGCGGTTCAGGCCGGGGAGCTGTTTTTT. The full variable domain, its missing parts supplied by reference TRBV28 and TRBJ2-2, is DVKVTQSSRYLVKRTGEKVFLECVQDMDHENMFWYRQDPGLGLRLIYFSYDVKMKEKGDIPEGYSVSREKKERFSLILESASTNQTSMYLCASSLQAVQAGELFFGEGSRLTVL.

The CDR3, as DNA: TGTGCCAGCAGCTTGGGGGGGGCCGGGCAGGGAAGCAATCAGCCCCAGCATTTT. Protein sequence: CASSLGGAGQGSNQPQHF. The V call is TRBV5-4, the J call TRBJ1-5; possible D gene TRBD1, 6 bases. The CDR3 has 18 amino acids. In germline, CDR1 is SGHNT, CDR2 YYREEE (reference sequence). The V end lost 0 bases, the J end lost 1 base, and 17 bases lay between the germline ends.

This chain links TRBV11-2 with TRBJ2-1, with D hard to call. The V and J ends lost 5 bases and 0 bases respectively, with 11 bases between them. This CDR3 comprises 15 residues. The germline V gene has CDR1 SGHAT and CDR2 FQNNGV. CDR3 protein: CASSPHLGSYNEQFF. The CDR3 DNA reads as TGTGCCAGCAGCCCCCACCTCGGCTCCTACAATGAGCAGTTCTTC. The full variable domain, with the rest looked up from reference TRBV11-2 and TRBJ2-1, is EAGVAQSPRYKIIEKRQSVAFWCNPISGHATLYWYQQILGQGPKLLIQFQNNGVVDDSQLPKDRFSAERLKGVDSTLKIQPAKLEDSAVYLCASSPHLGSYNEQFFGPGTRLTVL.